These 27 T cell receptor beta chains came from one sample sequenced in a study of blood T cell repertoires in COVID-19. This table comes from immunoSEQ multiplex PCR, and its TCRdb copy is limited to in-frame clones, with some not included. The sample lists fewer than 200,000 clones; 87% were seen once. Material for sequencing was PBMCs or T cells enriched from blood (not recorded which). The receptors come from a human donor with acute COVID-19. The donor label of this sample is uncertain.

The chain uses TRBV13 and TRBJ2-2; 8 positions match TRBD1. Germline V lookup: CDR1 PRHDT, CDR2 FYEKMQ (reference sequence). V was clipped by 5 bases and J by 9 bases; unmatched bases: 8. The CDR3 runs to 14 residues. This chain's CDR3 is CASSPRQGSRELFF. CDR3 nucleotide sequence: TGTGCCAGCAGCCCCCGACAGGGGTCCCGGGAGCTGTTTTTT.

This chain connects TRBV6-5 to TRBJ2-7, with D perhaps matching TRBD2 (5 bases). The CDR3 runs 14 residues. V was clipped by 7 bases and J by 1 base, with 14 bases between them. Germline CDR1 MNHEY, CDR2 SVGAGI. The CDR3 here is CASMQAGFSYEQYF. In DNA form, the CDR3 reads TGTGCCAGCATGCAGGCGGGTTTTTCCTACGAGCAGTACTTC.

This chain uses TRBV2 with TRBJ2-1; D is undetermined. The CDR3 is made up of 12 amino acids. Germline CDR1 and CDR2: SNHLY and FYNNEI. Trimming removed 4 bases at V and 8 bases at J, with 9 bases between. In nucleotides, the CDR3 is TGTGCCAGCAGTGGTAGTTTGGATGAGCAGTTCTTC. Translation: CASSGSLDEQFF.

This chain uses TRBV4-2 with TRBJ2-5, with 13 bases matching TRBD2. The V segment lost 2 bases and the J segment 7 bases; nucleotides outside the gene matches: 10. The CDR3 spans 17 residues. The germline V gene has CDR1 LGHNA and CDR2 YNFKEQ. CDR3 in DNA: TGTGCCAGCAGCCAATCAGGACTAGCGGGGGCCTGGGGGACCCAGTACTTC. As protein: CASSQSGLAGAWGTQYF.

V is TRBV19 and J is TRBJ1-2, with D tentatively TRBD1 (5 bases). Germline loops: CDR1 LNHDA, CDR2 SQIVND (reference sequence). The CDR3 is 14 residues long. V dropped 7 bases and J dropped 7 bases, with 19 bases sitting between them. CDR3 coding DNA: TGTGCCAGTACCCCACGCGGGGACGGGGGTGGCTACACCTTC. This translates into CASTPRGDGGGYTF. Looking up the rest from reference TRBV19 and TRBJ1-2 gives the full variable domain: DGGITQSPKYLFRKEGQNVTLSCEQNLNHDAMYWYRQDPGQGLRLIYYSQIVNDFQKGDIAEGYSVSREKKESFPLTVTSAQKNPTAFYLCASTPRGDGGGYTFGSGTRLTVV.

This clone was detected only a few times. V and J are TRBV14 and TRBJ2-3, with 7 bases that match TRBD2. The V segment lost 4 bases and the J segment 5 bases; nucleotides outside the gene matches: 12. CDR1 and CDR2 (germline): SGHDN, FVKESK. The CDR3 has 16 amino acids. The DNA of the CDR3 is TGTGCCAGCAGCCGCCTAACTAGCGCAGGAGGAGATACGCAGTATTTT. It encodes CASSRLTSAGGDTQYF.

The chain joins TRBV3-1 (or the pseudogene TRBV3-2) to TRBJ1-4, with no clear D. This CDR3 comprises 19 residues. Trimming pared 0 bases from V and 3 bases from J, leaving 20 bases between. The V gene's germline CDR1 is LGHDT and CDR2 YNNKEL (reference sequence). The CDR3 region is CASSQEVNRKNRSNEKLFF. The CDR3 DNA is TGTGCCAGCAGCCAAGAGGTGAACAGAAAGAATAGGTCTAATGAAAAACTGTTTTTT.

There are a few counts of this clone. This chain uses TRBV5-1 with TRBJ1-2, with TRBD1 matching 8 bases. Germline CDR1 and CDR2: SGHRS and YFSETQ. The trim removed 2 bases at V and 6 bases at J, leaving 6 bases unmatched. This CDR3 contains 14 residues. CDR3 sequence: CASSLQGEAHGYTF. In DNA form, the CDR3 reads TGCGCCAGCAGCTTACAGGGGGAGGCCCATGGCTACACCTTC.

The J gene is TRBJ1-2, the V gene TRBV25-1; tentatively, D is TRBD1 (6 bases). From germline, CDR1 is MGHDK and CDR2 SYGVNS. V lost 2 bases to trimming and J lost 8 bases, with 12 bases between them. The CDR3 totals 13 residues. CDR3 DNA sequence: TGTGCCAGCAGTGAAGCAGGGGCGAGAGGCTACACCTTC. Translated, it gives CASSEAGARGYTF.

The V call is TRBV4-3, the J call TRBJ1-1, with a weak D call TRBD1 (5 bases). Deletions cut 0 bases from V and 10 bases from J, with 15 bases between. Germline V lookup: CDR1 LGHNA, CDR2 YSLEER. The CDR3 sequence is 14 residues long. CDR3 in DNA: TGCGCCAGCAGCCAAGATAGAAGGGGAACGGGAGCTTTCTTT. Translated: CASSQDRRGTGAFF.

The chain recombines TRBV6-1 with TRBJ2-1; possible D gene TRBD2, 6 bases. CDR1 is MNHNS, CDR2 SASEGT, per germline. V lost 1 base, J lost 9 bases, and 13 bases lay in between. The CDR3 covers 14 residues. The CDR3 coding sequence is TGTGCCAGCAGTGAAGTCGGATCAGCGGGTGAGCAGTTCTTC. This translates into CASSEVGSAGEQFF.

The CDR3 loop reads CATSFRQGALYNEQFF. The CDR3 nucleotides read TGTGCCACCAGTTTCAGACAGGGTGCCCTATACAATGAGCAGTTCTTC. V gene TRBV24-1 combines with J gene TRBJ2-1, with TRBD1 matching over 7 bases. The germline gives CDR1 KGHDR, CDR2 SFDVKD. The length of the CDR3 is 16 residues. The ends lost 6 bases at V and 4 bases at J; junction bases unmatched: 11.

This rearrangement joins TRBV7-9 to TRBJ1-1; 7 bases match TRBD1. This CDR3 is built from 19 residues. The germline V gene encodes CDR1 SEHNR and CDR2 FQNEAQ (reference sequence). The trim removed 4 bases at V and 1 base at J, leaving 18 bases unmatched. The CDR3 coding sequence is TGTGCCAGCAGCTACACCAAACCGAGACAGGGTGTATGGAACACTGAAGCTTTCTTT. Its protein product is CASSYTKPRQGVWNTEAFF.

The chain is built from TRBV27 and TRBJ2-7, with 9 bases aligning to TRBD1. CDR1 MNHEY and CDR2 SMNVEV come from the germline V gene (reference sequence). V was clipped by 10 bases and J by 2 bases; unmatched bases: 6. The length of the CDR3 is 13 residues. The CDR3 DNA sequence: TGTGCCACCTCCCGGGACAGGGCCTACGAGCAGTACTTC. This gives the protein CATSRDRAYEQYF.

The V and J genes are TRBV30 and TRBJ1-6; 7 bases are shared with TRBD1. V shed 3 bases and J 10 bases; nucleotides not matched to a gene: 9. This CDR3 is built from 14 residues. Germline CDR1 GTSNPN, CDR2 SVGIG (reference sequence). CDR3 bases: TGTGCCTGGAGCACAGGGGCCGCGGGATCACCCCTCCACTTT. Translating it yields CAWSTGAAGSPLHF.

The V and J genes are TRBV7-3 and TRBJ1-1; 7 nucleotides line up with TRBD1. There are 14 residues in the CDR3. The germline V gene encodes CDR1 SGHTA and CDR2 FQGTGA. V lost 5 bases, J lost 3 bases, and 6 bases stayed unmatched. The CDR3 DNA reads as TGTGCCAGCAGCCACGGACAGGCCCACACTGAAGCTTTCTTT. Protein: CASSHGQAHTEAFF.

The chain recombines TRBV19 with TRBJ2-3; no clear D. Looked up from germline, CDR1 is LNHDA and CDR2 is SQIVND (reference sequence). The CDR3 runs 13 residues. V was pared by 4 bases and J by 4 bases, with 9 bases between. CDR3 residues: CASSSRRPDTQYF. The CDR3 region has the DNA TGTGCCAGTAGTAGCCGGCGGCCAGATACGCAGTATTTT.

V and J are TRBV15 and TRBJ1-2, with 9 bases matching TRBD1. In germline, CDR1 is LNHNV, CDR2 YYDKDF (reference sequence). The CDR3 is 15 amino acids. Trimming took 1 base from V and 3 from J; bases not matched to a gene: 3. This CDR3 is CATSRGDRAYYGYTF. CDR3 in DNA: TGTGCCACCAGCAGAGGGGACAGGGCTTACTATGGCTACACCTTC. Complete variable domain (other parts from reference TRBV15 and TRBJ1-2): DAMVIQNPRYQVTQFGKPVTLSCSQTLNHNVMYWYQQKSSQAPKLLFHYYDKDFNNEADTPDNFQSRRPNTSFCFLDIRSPGLGDTAMYLCATSRGDRAYYGYTFGSGTRLTVV.

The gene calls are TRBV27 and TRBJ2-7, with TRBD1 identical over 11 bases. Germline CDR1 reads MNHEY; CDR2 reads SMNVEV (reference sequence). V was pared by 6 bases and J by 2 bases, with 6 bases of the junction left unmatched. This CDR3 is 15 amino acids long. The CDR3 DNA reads TGTGCCAGCAGCCCGGGACAGGGGGTCCCCTACGAGCAGTACTTC. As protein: CASSPGQGVPYEQYF.

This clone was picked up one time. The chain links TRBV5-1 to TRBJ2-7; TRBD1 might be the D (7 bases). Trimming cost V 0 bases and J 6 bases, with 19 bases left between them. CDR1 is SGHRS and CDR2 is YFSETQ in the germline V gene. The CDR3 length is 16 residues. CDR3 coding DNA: TGCGCCAGCAGCTTGGAGGGGGGACAGCTATCTGGCGAGCAGTACTTC. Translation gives CASSLEGGQLSGEQYF.

The CDR3 region is CASSDFPASGSYEQYF. The CDR3 region has the DNA TGTGCCAGCAGTGACTTTCCGGCTAGCGGTTCCTACGAGCAGTACTTC. This sequence joins TRBV2 and TRBJ2-7, with 7 bases identical to TRBD2. Trimming at V came to 3 bases and at J to 1 base, leaving 9 bases not matched to a gene. Germline loops: CDR1 SNHLY, CDR2 FYNNEI. This CDR3 comprises 16 residues.

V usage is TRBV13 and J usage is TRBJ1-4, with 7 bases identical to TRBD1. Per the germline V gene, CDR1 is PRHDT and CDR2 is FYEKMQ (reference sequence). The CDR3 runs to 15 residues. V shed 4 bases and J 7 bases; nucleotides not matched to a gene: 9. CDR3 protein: CASSSRTGGTEKLFF. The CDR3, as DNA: TGTGCCAGCAGCTCCCGGACAGGCGGAACTGAAAAACTGTTTTTT.

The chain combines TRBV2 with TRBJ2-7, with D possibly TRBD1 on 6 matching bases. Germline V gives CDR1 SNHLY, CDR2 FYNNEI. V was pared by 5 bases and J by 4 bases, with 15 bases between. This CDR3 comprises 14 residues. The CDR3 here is CASSPRDKAYEQYF. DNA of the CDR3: TGTGCCAGCAGTCCCCGGGACAAAGCTTACGAGCAGTACTTC.

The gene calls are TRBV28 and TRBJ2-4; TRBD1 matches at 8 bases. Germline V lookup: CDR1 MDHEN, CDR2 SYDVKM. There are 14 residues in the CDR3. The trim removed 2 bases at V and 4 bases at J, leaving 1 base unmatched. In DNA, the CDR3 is TGTGCCAGCAGTTTAAGACAGGGGAAAAACATTCAGTACTTC. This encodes CASSLRQGKNIQYF.

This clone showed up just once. Here the CDR3 DNA reads TGTGCCAGCAGCCCGAGTCAGGGTAATACTGAAGCTTTCTTT. This translates into CASSPSQGNTEAFF. The chain uses TRBV2 and TRBJ1-1; perhaps TRBD1 as D (5 bases). Germline V gene sequence: CDR1 SNHLY, CDR2 FYNNEI. Between the trimmed V and J ends, which lost 6 bases and 5 bases, there was a span of 16 bases. The CDR3 loop spans 14 amino acids.

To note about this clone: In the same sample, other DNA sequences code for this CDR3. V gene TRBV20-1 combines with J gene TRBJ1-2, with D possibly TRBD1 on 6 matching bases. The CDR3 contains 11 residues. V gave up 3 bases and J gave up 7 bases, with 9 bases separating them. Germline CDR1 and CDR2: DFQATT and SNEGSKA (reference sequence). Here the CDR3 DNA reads TGCAGTGCTAGCGGGACATCTGGCTACACCTTC. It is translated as CSASGTSGYTF.

The CDR3 sequence is CASSQDPTASQPQHF. The CDR3 DNA follows: TGTGCCAGCAGCCAAGATCCCACCGCGAGTCAGCCCCAGCATTTT. The V call is TRBV3-1 (or the pseudogene TRBV3-2), the J call TRBJ1-5; D uncertain. Germline V gene sequence: CDR1 LGHDT, CDR2 YNNKEL (reference sequence). Trimming took off 0 bases at V and 6 bases at J, with 12 bases between the two ends. This CDR3 is built from 15 residues.